What follows is one T cell receptor beta chain and its context. Its antigen remains unidentified. The data belong to a study of human T cells and chemical hapten exposure. Study at large: Diphenylcyclopropenone, dosed weekly to the scalp, was given to patients throughout the approximately 25-week study. Patients were mainly female, each with alopecia areata, totalis or universalis. General observations from the study: No change in TCRs above 1 in 1000 frequency was produced by DPC sensitization.

TCRdb re-analysed the RACE reads in MiXCR, keeping a single row per CDR3 protein. The data show around 110,000 distinct CDR3 sequences, 9.5% to 13% seen once. Germline lookup yields CDR1 SGHTA and CDR2 FQGNSA. The V and J ends lost 7 bases and 5 bases respectively, with 14 bases between them. The CDR3 covers 13 residues. Time point given: patch test 1, 2 weeks after DPC sensitization. Treatment described: therapeutic diphenylcyclopropenone sensitization with weekly scalp DPC. The receptor comes from a woman aged 45 to 65 with alopecia areata. Some clones in this sample may be carry-over from other donors' samples. This chain links TRBV7-2 with TRBJ1-2; no reliable D call. The material was whole blood, obtained in connection with sensitization to the hapten diphenylcyclopropenone (DPC). The CDR3 DNA sequence: TGTGCCAGCATCCCCTCCTTAGAGTATGGCTACACCTTC. It encodes CASIPSLEYGYTF.